The clone carrying this T cell receptor beta chain was counted only a few times. Antigen: not known. Relative to the germline gene, one junction end is altered; a read error may explain this. These data come from a study of tumor-infiltrating lymphocytes in primary liver carcinoma. Study information: Tumor lesions were T1-T3 N0M0 and spanned about 4.2 to 11 cm. Findings of the study overall: Reduced overlap was seen in tumor-adjacent and tumor-blood pairs versus tumor region pairs.

CDR3 length equals 16 residues. Germline values: CDR1 SEHNR, CDR2 FQNEAQ (reference sequence). Reverse transcription of roughly 470 ng total RNA with a constant-region primer produced TCR beta cDNA. Amplification in three nested multiplex PCR rounds with slightly modified ARM-PCR gave rise to TCR beta libraries. A C-beta reverse primer was combined with TRBV1-TRBV30 forward primers in the first two PCR rounds, and each round had 10 cycles. TCRdb processed the multiplex PCR reads anew with MiXCR; each CDR3 protein has one entry. Of tens of thousands of distinct CDR3 sequences listed, 75% are singletons. Both RNA and DNA were isolated together from roughly 20-30 mg of bulk tissue that had not been sorted. Donors underwent surgery for histopathologically diagnosed primary liver carcinoma. Chronic HBV infection was present, with no prior treatment.

This clonotype was sampled from a middle-aged man with primary liver carcinoma and hepatitis B virus infection. The sequenced material came from tumor-adjacent normal liver tissue. The rearrangement uses TRBV7-9 and TRBJ2-2; TRBD1 or TRBD2 may be the D gene (5 bases each). The CDR3 DNA reads TGTGCCAGCAGCTTGGTTCTTCAGGGTTGGACCGGGGAGCCGTTTTTT. Translation gives CASSLVLQGWTGEPFF.